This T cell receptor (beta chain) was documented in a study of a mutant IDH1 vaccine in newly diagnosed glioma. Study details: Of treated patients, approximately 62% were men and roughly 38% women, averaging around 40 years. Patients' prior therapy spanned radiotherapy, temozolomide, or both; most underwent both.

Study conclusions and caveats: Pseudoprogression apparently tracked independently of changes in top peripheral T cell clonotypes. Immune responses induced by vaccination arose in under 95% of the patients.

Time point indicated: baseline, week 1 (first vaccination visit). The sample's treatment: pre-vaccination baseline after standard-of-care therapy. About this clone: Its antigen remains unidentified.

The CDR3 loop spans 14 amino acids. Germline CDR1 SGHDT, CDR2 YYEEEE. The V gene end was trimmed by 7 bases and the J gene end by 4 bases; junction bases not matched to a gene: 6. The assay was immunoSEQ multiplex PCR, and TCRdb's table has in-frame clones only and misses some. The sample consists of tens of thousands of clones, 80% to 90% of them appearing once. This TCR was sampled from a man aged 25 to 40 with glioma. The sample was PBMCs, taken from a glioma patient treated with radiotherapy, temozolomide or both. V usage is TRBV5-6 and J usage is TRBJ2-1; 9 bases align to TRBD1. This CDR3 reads CASGSGTGYNEQFF. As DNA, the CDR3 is TGTGCCAGCGGCTCCGGGACAGGGTACAATGAGCAGTTCTTC.